This TCR beta chain appears in the sequencing data of a study of Tregs in tolerant kidney transplant recipients. CDR1 and CDR2 (germline): LGHNA, YNFKEQ. The CDR3 runs 17 residues. V was cut by 1 base and J by 6 bases, with 22 bases left in between. The nonmyeloablative bone marrow transplants came from related graft donors, with transient mixed chimerism. Unstimulated regulatory T cells (CD4+CD25+CD127-), CD4+CD25- non-regulatory cells, CD4 and CD8 cells were FACS-sorted from thawed PBMCs. Assay used: immunoSEQ multiplex PCR; TCRdb lists only in-frame clones, some missing. The sample carries about 90,000 clones, 93% recorded once.

This sample comprised CD4+ T cells from blood (PBMCs), obtained 12 months after the transplant. This TCR derives from a human patient who received a combined kidney and bone marrow transplant. Some T cells may arise from the graft donor. V is TRBV4-2 and J is TRBJ2-7, with a tentative D call TRBD1 (5 bases). The CDR3 region is CASSQGDQGFWVGEQYF. CDR3 nucleotide sequence: TGTGCCAGCAGCCAAGGAGATCAGGGCTTTTGGGTCGGCGAGCAGTACTTC.